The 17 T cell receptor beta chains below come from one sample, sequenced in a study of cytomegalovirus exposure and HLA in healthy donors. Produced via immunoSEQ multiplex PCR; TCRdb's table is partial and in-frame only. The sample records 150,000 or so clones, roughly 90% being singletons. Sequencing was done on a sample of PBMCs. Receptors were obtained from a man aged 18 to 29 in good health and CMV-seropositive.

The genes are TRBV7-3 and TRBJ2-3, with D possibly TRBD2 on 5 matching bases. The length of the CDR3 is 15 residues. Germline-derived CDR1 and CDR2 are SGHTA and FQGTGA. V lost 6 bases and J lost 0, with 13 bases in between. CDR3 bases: TGTGCCAGCAGGAGAACTAGTAGGAGCACAGATACGCAGTATTTT. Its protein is CASRRTSRSTDTQYF.

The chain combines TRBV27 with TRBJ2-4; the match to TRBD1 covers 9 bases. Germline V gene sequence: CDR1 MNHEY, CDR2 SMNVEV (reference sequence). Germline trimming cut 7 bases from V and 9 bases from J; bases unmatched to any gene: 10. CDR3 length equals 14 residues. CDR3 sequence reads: CASTPNRGRGIQYF. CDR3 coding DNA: TGTGCCAGCACCCCAAACAGGGGGCGGGGCATTCAGTACTTC.

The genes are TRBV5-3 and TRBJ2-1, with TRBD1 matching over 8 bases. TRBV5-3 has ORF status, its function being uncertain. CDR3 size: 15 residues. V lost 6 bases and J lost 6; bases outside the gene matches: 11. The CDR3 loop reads CARTRTGRRVNEQFF. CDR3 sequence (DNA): TGTGCCAGAACAAGGACAGGGAGAAGGGTCAATGAGCAGTTCTTC.

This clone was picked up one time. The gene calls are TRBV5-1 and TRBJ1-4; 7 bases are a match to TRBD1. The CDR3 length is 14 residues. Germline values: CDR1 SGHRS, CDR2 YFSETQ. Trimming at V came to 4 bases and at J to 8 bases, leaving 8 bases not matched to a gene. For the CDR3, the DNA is TGCGCCAGCAGCAAAGGACAGGAGGGAGAAAAACTGTTTTTT. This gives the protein CASSKGQEGEKLFF.

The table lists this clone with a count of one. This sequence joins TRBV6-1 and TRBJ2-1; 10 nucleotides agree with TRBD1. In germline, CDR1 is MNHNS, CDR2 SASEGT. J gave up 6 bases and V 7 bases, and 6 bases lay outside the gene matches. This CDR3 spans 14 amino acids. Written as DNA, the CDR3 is TGTGCCAGCACCGGGACAGGGGTTATCAATGAGCAGTTCTTC. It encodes CASTGTGVINEQFF.

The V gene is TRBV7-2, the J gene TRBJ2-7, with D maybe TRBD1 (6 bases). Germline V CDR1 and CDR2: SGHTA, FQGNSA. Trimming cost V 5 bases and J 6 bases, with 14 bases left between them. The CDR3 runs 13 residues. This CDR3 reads CASSQTSGVEQYF. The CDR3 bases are TGTGCCAGCAGCCAGACCTCAGGGGTCGAGCAGTACTTC.

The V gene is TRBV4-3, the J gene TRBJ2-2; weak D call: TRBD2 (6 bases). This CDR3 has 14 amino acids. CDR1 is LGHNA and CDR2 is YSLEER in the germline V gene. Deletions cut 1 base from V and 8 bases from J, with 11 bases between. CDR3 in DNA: TGCGCCAGCAGCCAAGGGGCGGGACCGGGGGAGCTGTTTTTT. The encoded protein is CASSQGAGPGELFF.

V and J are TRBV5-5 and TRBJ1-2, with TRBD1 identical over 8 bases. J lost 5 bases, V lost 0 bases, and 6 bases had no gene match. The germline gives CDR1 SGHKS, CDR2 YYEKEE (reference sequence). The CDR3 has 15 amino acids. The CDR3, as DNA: TGTGCCAGCAGCTTGGGGCAGGGGGCCGGGTATGGCTACACCTTC. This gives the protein CASSLGQGAGYGYTF. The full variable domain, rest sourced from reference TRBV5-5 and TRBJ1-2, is DAGVTQSPTHLIKTRGQQVTLRCSPISGHKSVSWYQQVLGQGPQFIFQYYEKEERGRGNFPDRFSARQFPNYSSELNVNALLLGDSALYLCASSLGQGAGYGYTFGSGTRLTVV.

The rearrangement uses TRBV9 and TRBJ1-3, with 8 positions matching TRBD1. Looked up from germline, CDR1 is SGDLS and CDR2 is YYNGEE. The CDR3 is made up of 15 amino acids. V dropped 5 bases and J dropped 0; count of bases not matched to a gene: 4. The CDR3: CASSPGGYSGNTIYF. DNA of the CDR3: TGTGCCAGCAGTCCAGGGGGCTACTCTGGAAACACCATATATTTT.

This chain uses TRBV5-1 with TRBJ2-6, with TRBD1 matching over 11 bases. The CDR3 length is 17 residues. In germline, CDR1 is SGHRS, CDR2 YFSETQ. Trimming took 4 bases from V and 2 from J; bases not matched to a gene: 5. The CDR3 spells CASSEGQGVAGANVLTF. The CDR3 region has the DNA TGCGCCAGCAGCGAGGGACAGGGGGTAGCTGGGGCCAACGTCCTGACTTTC. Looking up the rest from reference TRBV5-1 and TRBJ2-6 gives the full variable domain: KAGVTQTPRYLIKTRGQQVTLSCSPISGHRSVSWYQQTPGQGLQFLFEYFSETQRNKGNFPGRFSGRQFSNSRSEMNVSTLELGDSALYLCASSEGQGVAGANVLTFGAGSRLTVL.

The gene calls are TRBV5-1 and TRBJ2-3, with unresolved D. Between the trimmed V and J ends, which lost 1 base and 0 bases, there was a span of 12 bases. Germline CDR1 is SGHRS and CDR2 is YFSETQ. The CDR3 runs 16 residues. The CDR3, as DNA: TGCGCCAGCAGCTTGTCCTTCTCCTCTAGCACAGATACGCAGTATTTT. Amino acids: CASSLSFSSSTDTQYF.

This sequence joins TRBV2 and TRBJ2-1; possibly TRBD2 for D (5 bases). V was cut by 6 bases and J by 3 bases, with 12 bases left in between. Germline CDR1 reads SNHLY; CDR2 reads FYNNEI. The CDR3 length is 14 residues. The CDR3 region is CASSPSRDYNEQFF. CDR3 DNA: TGTGCCAGCAGCCCTTCCCGGGACTACAATGAGCAGTTCTTC. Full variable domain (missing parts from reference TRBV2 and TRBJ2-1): EPEVTQTPSHQVTQMGQEVILRCVPISNHLYFYWYRQILGQKVEFLVSFYNNEISEKSEIFDDQFSVERPDGSNFTLKIRSTKLEDSAMYFCASSPSRDYNEQFFGPGTRLTVL.

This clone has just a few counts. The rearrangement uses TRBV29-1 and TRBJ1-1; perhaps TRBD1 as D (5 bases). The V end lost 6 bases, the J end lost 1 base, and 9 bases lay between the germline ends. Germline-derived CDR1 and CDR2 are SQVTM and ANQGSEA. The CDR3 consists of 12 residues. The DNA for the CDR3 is TGCAGCGTCCCAACAGGGAACACTGAAGCTTTCTTT. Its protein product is CSVPTGNTEAFF.

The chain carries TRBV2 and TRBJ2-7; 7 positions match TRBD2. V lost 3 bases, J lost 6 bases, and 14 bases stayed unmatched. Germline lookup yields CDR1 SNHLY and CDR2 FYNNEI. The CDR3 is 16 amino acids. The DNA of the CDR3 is TGTGCCAGCAGTGATCCCCTGTCGCGGGGGATCAGCGAGCAGTACTTC. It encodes CASSDPLSRGISEQYF.

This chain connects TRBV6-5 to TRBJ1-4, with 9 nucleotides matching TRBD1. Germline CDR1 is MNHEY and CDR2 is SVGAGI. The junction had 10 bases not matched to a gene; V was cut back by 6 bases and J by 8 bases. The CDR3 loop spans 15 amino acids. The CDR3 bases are TGTGCCAGCAGCAGATTGGGGGACAGGGACGAAAAACTGTTTTTT. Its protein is CASSRLGDRDEKLFF.

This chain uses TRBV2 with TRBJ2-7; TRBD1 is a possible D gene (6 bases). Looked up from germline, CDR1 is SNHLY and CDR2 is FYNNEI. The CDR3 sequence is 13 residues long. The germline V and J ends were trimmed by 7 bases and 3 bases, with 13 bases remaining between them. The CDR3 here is CASTRQQGYEQYF. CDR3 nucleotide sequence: TGTGCCAGCACAAGACAACAGGGCTACGAGCAGTACTTC.

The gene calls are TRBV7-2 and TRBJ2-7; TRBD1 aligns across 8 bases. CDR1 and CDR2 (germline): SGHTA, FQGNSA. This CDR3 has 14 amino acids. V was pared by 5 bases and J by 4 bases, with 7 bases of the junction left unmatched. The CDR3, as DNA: TGTGCCAGCAGCCCCGCAGGGGGCCGATACGAGCAGTACTTC. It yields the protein CASSPAGGRYEQYF.